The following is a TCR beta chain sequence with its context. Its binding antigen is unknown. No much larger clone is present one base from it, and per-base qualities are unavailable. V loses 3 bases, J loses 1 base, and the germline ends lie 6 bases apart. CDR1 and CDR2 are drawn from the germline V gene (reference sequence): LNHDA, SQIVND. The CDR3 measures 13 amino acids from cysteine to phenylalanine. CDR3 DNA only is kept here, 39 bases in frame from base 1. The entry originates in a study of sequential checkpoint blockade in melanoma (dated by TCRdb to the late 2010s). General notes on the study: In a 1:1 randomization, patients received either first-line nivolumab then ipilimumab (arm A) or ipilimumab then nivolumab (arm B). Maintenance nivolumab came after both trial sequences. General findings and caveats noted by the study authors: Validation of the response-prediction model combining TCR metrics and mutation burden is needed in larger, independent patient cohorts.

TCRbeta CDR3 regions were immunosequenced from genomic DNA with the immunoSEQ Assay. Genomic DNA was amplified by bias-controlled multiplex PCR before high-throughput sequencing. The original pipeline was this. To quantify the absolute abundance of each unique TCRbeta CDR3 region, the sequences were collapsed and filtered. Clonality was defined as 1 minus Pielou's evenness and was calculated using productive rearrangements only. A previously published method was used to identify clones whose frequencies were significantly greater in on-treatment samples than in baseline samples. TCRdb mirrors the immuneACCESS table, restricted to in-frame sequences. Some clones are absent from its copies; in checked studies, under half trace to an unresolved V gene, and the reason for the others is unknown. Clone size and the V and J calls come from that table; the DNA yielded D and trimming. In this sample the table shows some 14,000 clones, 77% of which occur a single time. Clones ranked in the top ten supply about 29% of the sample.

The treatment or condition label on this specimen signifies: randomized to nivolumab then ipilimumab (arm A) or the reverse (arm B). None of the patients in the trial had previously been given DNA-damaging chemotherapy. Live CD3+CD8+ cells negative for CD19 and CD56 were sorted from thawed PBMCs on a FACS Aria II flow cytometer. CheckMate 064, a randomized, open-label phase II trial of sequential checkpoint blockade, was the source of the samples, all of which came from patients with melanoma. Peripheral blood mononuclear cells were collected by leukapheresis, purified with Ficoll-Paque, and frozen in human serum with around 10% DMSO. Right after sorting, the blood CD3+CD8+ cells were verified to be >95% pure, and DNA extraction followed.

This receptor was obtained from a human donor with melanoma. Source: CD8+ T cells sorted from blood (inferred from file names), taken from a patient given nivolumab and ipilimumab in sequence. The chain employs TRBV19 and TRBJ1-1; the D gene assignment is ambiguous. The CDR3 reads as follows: CASSISGNTEAFF. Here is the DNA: TGTGCCAGTAGTATTAGTGGGAACACTGAAGCTTTCTTT.